This section outlines one T cell receptor beta chain sequence together with its context. There were TCR beta CDR3 regions amplified from RNA transcripts. Primed by the HTBI set, a first-round RT-PCR was run on the TCR CDR3. MiXCR, applied by TCRdb to the multiplex PCR reads, yields one record per CDR3 protein. The sample carries around 540,000 distinct CDR3 sequences, approximately 44% recorded once. This CDR3 region has 17 residues. Unmatched junction bases numbered 15, after V lost 8 bases and J lost 5 bases. Germline V gene lookup returns CDR1 ENHRY and CDR2 SYGVKD. The data were taken from a study of T cells in Graves' hyperthyroidism and ophthalmopathy.

The chain links TRBV10-3 to TRBJ2-2, with 9 bases fitting TRBD2. This receptor was obtained from a woman aged 18-29 years with Graves' hyperthyroidism. Sequenced sample: peripheral blood or thyroid tissue (not recorded which). DNA of the CDR3: TGTGCCATCCGCGCAGGATTGGTAGCGGGAGAGACCGGGGAGCTGTTTTTT. It codes for CAIRAGLVAGETGELFF.